This T cell receptor (beta chain) was captured in a study of brain T cells in children with intractable seizures. The assay was immunoSEQ multiplex PCR, and TCRdb's table has in-frame clones only and misses some. The profile shows approximately 330,000 clones, roughly 93% of them singletons. Indicated time point: blood from clinic visit 5 months post-surgery; TSC patient then seizure free. The J segment lost 4 bases and the V segment lost 4 bases, leaving 3 bases of the junction unmatched. CDR1 is WNHNN, CDR2 SYGVQD, per germline (reference sequence). The CDR3 has 14 residues. This sequence was found in a boy younger than two with tuberous sclerosis and intractable seizures. The material sequenced was peripheral blood, taken approximately 5 months after surgery. The chain employs TRBV10-1 and TRBJ2-3; TRBD2 matches at 9 bases. Here the CDR3 DNA reads TGCGCCAGCAGTGGCGGGAGGGACGCAGATACGCAGTATTTT. Its protein product is CASSGGRDADTQYF.